Each of the 6 T cell receptor beta chains below was sequenced from the same sample in a study of synovial regulatory T cells in juvenile arthritis. Some clones are missing from TCRdb's copy, which holds only in-frame ones; the method was immunoSEQ multiplex PCR. Recorded for this sample: some 7,000 clones. Sequencing was carried out using Treg cells from blood. Subset indicated: remaining (HLA-DR-negative) circulating blood Treg cells. Source of these receptors: a donor aged 2-30 years with juvenile idiopathic arthritis.

The rearrangement joins TRBV18 to TRBJ2-1; TCRdb proposes TRBD2, but this gene call is untestable without DNA. Germline V lookup: CDR1 KGHSH, CDR2 LQKENI. This CDR3 has 16 amino acids. The nucleotide record is missing. CDR3 region: CASSPPSGKSYNEQFF.

This chain uses TRBV6-5 with TRBJ1-2. Germline CDR1 reads MNHEY; CDR2 reads SVGAGI. This CDR3 contains 11 residues. DNA is not on record. Here the CDR3 reads CASNLNYGYTF.

The chain uses TRBV7-9 and TRBJ2-1; the TRBD1 assignment by TCRdb is unverifiable without DNA. Germline V gives CDR1 SEHNR, CDR2 FQNEAQ (reference sequence). CDR3 length: 16 residues. Only the protein is on record. The CDR3 here is CASSPQTGGSYNEQFF.

The genes are TRBV28 and TRBJ2-5; TCRdb's D gene call, TRBD1, goes unchecked for lack of DNA. Per germline, CDR1 MDHEN and CDR2 SYDVKM. CDR3 length equals 11 residues. No DNA has been recorded. The CDR3 region is CASSIQETQYF.

This chain links TRBV5-6 with TRBJ2-1; with no DNA, the TCRdb D assignment of TRBD1 cannot be verified. The CDR3 totals 15 residues. DNA is not recorded here. The germline V gene has CDR1 SGHDT and CDR2 YYEEEE. This chain's CDR3 is CASSLIGQVNNEQFF. Combining the CDR3 with reference TRBV5-6 and TRBJ2-1 gives the whole variable domain DAGVTQSPTHLIKTRGQQVTLRCSPKSGHDTVSWYQQALGQGPQFIFQYYEEEERQRGNFPDRFSGHQFPNYSSELNVNALLLGDSALYLCASSLIGQVNNEQFFGPGTRLTVL.

The chain carries TRBV18 and TRBJ1-1; TCRdb's D call, TRBD1, is unchecked because there is no DNA. The germline CDR1 and CDR2 sequences are KGHSH and LQKENI. This CDR3 spans 15 amino acids. The DNA sequence is not available. The CDR3 sequence: CASSQTGNENTEAFF.